One and the same sample provided the 12 T cell receptor beta chains below, sequenced in a study of Ad26.COV2.S vaccination and SARS-CoV-2 variants. The treatment denotes: 19 received Ad26.COV2.S at low or high dose, single or two shots; 5 received placebo; per-sample allocation not given. Samples came from day 63 after the first vaccine or placebo injection. Profiled with immunoSEQ multiplex PCR; TCRdb holds only in-frame clones, not every one. The table lists about 480,000 clones, around nine tenths of them singletons. Specimen: peripheral blood, collected in a trial of Ad26.COV2.S vaccine versus placebo. The receptors shown here come from a person between 18 and 65 years old who received the Ad26.COV2.S COVID-19 vaccine or a placebo.

The rearrangement links TRBV7-9 to TRBJ2-1; TRBD2 aligns across 9 bases. Germline V CDR1 and CDR2: SEHNR, FQNEAQ (reference sequence). V shed 2 bases and J 5 bases; nucleotides not matched to a gene: 7. The CDR3 sequence is 16 residues long. CDR3 sequence reads: CASSLLRTSVDNEQFF. CDR3 coding DNA: TGTGCCAGCAGCTTACTTCGGACTAGCGTCGACAATGAGCAGTTCTTC.

The gene calls are TRBV19 and TRBJ2-7, with 8 positions matching TRBD2. Germline loops: CDR1 LNHDA, CDR2 SQIVND (reference sequence). The CDR3 loop spans 15 amino acids. The V gene end was trimmed by 1 base and the J gene end by 6 bases; junction bases not matched to a gene: 8. The CDR3 DNA reads TGTGCCAGTAGTATAGGGTACGGGAGGGCCTCCGAGCAGTACTTC. Its protein product is CASSIGYGRASEQYF.

The CDR3 nucleotides are TGCGCCAGCAGCTTCTCCGGGGTAGATACGCAGTATTTT. Amino acid sequence: CASSFSGVDTQYF. V is TRBV5-1 and J is TRBJ2-3; D is possibly TRBD2 (5 bases). Germline V gene lookup returns CDR1 SGHRS and CDR2 YFSETQ. The CDR3 is 13 amino acids. Between the trimmed V and J ends, which lost 2 bases and 5 bases, there was a span of 9 bases.

V gene TRBV19 combines with J gene TRBJ2-7, with D possibly being TRBD1 (6 bases). Per germline, CDR1 LNHDA and CDR2 SQIVND (reference sequence). The length of the CDR3 is 12 residues. The V end was cut by 7 bases, the J end by 3 bases, with 10 bases between. CDR3 sequence (DNA): TGTGCCAGTATGGACAGCAACTACGAGCAGTACTTC. It yields the protein CASMDSNYEQYF.

This clone appeared a few times. The genes are TRBV2 and TRBJ2-5; 8 bases are a match to TRBD2. Germline V gene data show CDR1 as SNHLY and CDR2 as FYNNEI. This CDR3 spans 14 amino acids. V lost 3 bases and J lost 2; bases outside the gene matches: 2. The CDR3 protein is CASSDTSGQETQYF. The CDR3 DNA is TGTGCCAGCAGTGACACTAGCGGACAAGAGACCCAGTACTTC. Full variable domain (missing parts from reference TRBV2 and TRBJ2-5): EPEVTQTPSHQVTQMGQEVILRCVPISNHLYFYWYRQILGQKVEFLVSFYNNEISEKSEIFDDQFSVERPDGSNFTLKIRSTKLEDSAMYFCASSDTSGQETQYFGPGTRLLVL.

The chain carries TRBV7-9 and TRBJ2-5; 10 bases align to TRBD2. The CDR3 runs to 15 residues. With 4 bases clipped from V and 5 bases from J, the junction kept 7 bases outside the gene matches. Germline V gives CDR1 SEHNR, CDR2 FQNEAQ (reference sequence). DNA of the CDR3: TGTGCCAGCAGCTCAAAGCGGGAGGGCCATGAGACCCAGTACTTC. Translation gives CASSSKREGHETQYF.

This sequence joins TRBV19 and TRBJ2-2; D ambiguous. V was clipped by 6 bases and J by 3 bases, with 14 bases between them. The CDR3 totals 15 residues. The germline gives CDR1 LNHDA, CDR2 SQIVND (reference sequence). CDR3 amino acids: CASRPTPTYTGELFF. The CDR3 nucleotides read TGTGCCAGTAGGCCCACACCGACATACACCGGGGAGCTGTTTTTT.

The chain joins TRBV9 to TRBJ1-1; D is possibly TRBD1 (6 bases). This CDR3 has 15 residues. From germline, CDR1 is SGDLS and CDR2 YYNGEE. Deletions cut 4 bases from V and 5 bases from J, with 18 bases between. In DNA, the CDR3 is TGTGCCAGCAGCACACACAGGGAAGGCGGAACTGAAGCTTTCTTT. It specifies CASSTHREGGTEAFF.

The chain employs TRBV6-2 or TRBV6-3 and TRBJ1-2; D may be TRBD1 (5 bases). CDR1 and CDR2 from the germline V gene are MNHEY and SVGEGT. V shed 0 bases and J shed 5 bases, with 7 bases lying between them. The CDR3 is 13 amino acids. CDR3 bases: TGTGCCAGCAGTTACTCGACAGCTTATGGCTACACCTTC. Residues: CASSYSTAYGYTF.

The rearrangement links TRBV4-3 to TRBJ1-6; a weak D match, TRBD1 (5 bases). The CDR3 sequence is 14 residues long. The germline V gene encodes CDR1 LGHNA and CDR2 YSLEER. The V end lost 1 base, the J end lost 6 bases, and 7 bases lay between the germline ends. This CDR3 reads CASSQGRANSPLHF. The CDR3 DNA reads TGCGCCAGCAGCCAAGGCAGGGCTAATTCACCCCTCCACTTT.

The chain carries TRBV18 and TRBJ1-6; D is perhaps TRBD1 (5 bases). V was clipped by 1 base and J by 6 bases, with 10 bases between them. In germline, CDR1 is KGHSH, CDR2 LQKENI. The CDR3 contains 15 residues. CDR3 sequence (DNA): TGTGCCAGCTCACCACTTGGGGGGGTTAATTCACCCCTCCACTTT. This translates into CASSPLGGVNSPLHF. Variable domain in full (rest from reference TRBV18 and TRBJ1-6): NAGVMQNPRHLVRRRGQEARLRCSPMKGHSHVYWYRQLPEEGLKFMVYLQKENIIDESGMPKERFSAEFPKEGPSILRIQQVVRGDSAAYFCASSPLGGVNSPLHFGNGTRLTVT.

This clone was seen more than once but under ten times. The chain carries TRBV6-6 and TRBJ2-5; no definite D call. The CDR3 runs 11 residues. Trimming took 8 bases from V and 4 from J, leaving 8 bases between them. Germline V gene lookup returns CDR1 MNHNY and CDR2 SVGAGI (reference sequence). Here the CDR3 DNA reads TGTGCCAGCGAGTTTTCAGAGACCCAGTACTTC. Translated, it gives CASEFSETQYF.